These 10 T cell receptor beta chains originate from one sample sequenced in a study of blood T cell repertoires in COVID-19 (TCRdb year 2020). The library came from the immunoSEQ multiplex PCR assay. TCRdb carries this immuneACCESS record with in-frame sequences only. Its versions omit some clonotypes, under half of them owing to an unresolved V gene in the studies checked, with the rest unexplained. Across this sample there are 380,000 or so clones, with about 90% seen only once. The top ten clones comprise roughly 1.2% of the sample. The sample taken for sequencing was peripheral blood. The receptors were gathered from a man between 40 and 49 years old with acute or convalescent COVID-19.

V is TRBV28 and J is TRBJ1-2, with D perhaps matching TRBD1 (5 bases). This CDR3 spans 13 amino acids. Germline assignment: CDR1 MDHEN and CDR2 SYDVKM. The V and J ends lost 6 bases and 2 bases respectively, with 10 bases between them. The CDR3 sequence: CASRRQLNYGYTF. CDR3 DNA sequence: TGTGCCAGCAGGAGACAGTTAAACTATGGCTACACCTTC.

The CDR3 loop reads CASSLRALAKNIQYF. The CDR3 coding sequence is TGTGCCAGCAGCTTGAGGGCACTAGCCAAAAACATTCAGTACTTC. This rearrangement joins TRBV11-3 to TRBJ2-4; D possibly corresponds to TRBD2 (5 bases). Germline V CDR1 and CDR2: SGHNT, YENEEA. Trimming cost V 3 bases and J 0 bases, with 9 bases left between them. The CDR3 has 15 residues.

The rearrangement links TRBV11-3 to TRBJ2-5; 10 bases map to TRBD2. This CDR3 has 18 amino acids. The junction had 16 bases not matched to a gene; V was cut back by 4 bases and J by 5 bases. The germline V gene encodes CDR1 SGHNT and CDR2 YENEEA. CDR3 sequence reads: CASSSRDLAGASGETQYF. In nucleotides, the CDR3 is TGTGCCAGCAGCTCCCGCGACCTAGCGGGGGCCTCGGGGGAGACCCAGTACTTC.

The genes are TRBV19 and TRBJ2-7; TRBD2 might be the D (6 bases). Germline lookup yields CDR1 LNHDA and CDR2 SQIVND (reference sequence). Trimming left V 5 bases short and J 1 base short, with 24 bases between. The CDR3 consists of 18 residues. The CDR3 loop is CASSPDFVGTGQSYEQYF. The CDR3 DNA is TGTGCCAGTAGTCCAGACTTCGTCGGGACTGGGCAATCCTACGAGCAGTACTTC.

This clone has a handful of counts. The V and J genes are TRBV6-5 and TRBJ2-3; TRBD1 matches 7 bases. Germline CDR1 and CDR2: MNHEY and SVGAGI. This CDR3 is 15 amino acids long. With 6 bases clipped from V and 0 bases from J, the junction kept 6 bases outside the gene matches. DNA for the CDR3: TGTGCCAGCAGACTAGGGACAGCTAGCACAGATACGCAGTATTTT. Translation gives CASRLGTASTDTQYF.

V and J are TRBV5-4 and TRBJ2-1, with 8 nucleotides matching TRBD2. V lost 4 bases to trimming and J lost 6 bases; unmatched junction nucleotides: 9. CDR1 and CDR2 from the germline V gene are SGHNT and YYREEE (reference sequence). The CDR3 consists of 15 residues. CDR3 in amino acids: CASSRERGRSNEQFF. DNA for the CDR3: TGTGCCAGCAGCCGGGAGCGGGGGCGCTCCAATGAGCAGTTCTTC.

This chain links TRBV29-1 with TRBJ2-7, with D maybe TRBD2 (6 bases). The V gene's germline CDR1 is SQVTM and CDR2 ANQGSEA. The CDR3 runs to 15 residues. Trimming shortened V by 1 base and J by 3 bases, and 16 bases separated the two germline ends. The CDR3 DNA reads TGCAGCGTTGAAGCACGGGGTAGCGGTATCTACGAGCAGTACTTC. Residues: CSVEARGSGIYEQYF.

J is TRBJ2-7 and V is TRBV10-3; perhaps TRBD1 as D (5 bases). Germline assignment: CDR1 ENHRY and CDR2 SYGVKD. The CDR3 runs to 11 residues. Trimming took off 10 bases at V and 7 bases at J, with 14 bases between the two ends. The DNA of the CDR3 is TGTGCCACCCTAGAGACAGCTGAGCAGTACTTC. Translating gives CATLETAEQYF.

In nucleotides, the CDR3 is TGTGCCAGCAGCTTACTATGGGACAGGGGGTCCTATGGCTACACCTTC. Encoded protein: CASSLLWDRGSYGYTF. V and J are TRBV5-4 and TRBJ1-2; 11 bases fit TRBD1. The germline gives CDR1 SGHNT, CDR2 YYREEE (reference sequence). The V segment lost 2 bases and the J segment 4 bases; nucleotides outside the gene matches: 7. CDR3 length equals 16 residues.

CDR3: CASSETTGWVDGYTF. The CDR3 DNA reads as TGTGCCAGCAGCGAGACAACAGGGTGGGTGGATGGCTACACCTTC. The rearrangement links TRBV6-4 to TRBJ1-2; D may be TRBD1 (6 bases). The V and J ends lost 6 bases and 6 bases respectively, with 20 bases between them. The CDR3 loop spans 15 amino acids. CDR1 and CDR2 (germline): MRHNA, SNTAGT.